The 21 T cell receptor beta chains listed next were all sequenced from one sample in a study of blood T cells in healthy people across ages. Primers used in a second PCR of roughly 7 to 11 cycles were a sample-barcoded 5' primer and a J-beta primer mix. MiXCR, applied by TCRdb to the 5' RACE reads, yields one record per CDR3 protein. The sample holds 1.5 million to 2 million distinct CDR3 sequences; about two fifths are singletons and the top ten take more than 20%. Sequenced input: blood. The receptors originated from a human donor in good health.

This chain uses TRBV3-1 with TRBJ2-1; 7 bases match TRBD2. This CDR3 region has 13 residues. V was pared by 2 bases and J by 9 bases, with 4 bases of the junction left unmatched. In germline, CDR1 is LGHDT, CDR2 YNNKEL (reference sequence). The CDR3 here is CASSQTLAGEQFF. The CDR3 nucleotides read TGTGCCAGCAGCCAAACGTTAGCGGGTGAGCAGTTCTTC.

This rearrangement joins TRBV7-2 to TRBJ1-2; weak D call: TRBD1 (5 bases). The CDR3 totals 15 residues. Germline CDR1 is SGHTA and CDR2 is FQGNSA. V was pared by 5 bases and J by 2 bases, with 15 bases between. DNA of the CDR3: TGTGCCAGCAGCCCCTTCGGGGACCCCAACTATGGCTACACCTTC. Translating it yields CASSPFGDPNYGYTF.

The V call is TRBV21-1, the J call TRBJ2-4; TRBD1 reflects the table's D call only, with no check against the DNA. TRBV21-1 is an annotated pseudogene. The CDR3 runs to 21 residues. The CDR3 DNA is TGTGCCAGCAGTACGATAACACGGTTGGGGACCATGCTTATAGCCAAAAACATTCAGTACTTC. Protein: CASSTITRLGTMLIAKNIQYF.

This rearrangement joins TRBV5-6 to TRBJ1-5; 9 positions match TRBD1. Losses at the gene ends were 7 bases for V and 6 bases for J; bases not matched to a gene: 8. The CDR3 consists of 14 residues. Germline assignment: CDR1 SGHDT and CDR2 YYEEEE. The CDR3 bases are TGTGCCAGCGGGAGACAGGGGGTGAGTCAGCCCCAGCATTTT. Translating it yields CASGRQGVSQPQHF.

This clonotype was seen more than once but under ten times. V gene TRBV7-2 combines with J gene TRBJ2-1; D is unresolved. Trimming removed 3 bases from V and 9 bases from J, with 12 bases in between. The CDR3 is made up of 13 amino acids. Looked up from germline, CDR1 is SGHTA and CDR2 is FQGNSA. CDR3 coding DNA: TGTGCCAGCAGCTTTTCAAGCGCCGGTGAGCAGTTCTTC. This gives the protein CASSFSSAGEQFF.

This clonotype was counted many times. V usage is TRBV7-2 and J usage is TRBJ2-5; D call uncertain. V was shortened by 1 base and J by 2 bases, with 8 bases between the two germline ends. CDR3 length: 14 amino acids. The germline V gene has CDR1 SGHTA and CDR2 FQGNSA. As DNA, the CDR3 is TGTGCCAGCAGCTTAGGGGTAGGGCAAGAGACCCAGTACTTC. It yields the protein CASSLGVGQETQYF.

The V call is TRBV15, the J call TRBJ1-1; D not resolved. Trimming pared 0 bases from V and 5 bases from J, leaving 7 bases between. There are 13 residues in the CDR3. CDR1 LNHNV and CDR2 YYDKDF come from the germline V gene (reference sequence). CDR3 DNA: TGTGCCACCAGCAGAGATCCCTCAACTGAAGCTTTCTTT. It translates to CATSRDPSTEAFF.

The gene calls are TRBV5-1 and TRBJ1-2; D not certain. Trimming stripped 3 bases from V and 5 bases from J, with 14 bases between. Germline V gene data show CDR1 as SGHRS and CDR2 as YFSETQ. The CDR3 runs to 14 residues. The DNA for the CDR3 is TGCGCCAGCAGCTACCTTTTACAGCAGTATGGCTACACCTTC. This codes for CASSYLLQQYGYTF.

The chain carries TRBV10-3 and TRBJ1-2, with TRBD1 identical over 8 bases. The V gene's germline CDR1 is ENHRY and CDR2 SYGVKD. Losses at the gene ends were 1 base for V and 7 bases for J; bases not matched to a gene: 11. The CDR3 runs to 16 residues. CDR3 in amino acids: CAISEFPDRGRSGYTF. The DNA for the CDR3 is TGTGCCATCAGTGAGTTCCCTGACAGGGGTCGGTCTGGCTACACCTTC.

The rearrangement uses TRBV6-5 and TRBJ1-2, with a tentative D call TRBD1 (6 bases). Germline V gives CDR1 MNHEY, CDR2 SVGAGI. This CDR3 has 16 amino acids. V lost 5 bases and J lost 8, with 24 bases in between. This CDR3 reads CASSRPGTPNGKGYTF. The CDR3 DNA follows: TGTGCCAGCAGTCGCCCCGGGACACCTAATGGAAAGGGCTACACCTTC.

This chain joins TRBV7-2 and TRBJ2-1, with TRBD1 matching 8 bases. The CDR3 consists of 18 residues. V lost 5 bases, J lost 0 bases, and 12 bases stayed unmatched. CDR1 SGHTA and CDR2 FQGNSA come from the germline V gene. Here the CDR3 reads CASSPWDRRFGSYNEQFF. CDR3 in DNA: TGTGCCAGCAGCCCTTGGGACAGGAGATTTGGCTCCTACAATGAGCAGTTCTTC.

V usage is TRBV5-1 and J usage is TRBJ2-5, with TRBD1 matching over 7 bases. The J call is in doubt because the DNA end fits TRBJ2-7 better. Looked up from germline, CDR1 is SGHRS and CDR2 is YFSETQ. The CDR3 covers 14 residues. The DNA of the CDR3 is TGCGCCAGCTCTCCCGAGAGACAGGGTCGCGAGCAGTACTTC. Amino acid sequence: CASSPERQGREQYF.

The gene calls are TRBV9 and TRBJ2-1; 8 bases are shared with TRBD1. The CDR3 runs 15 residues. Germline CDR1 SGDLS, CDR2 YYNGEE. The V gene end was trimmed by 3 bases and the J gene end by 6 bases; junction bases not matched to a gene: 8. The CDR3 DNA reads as TGTGCCAGCAGCGCCCGCACCGGGACAGGCAATGAGCAGTTCTTC. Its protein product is CASSARTGTGNEQFF.

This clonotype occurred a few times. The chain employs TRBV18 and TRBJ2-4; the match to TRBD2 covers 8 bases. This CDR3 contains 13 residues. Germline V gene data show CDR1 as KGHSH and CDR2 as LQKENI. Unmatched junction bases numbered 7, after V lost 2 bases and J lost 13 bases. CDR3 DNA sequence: TGTGCCAGCTCACCAGATCCGGGAGGGGAGCAGTACTTC. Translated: CASSPDPGGEQYF.

CDR3 residues: CASRNLDRDGYTF. CDR3 sequence (DNA): TGTGCCAGCAGAAATCTTGACAGGGATGGCTACACCTTC. The rearrangement links TRBV12-3 or TRBV12-4 to TRBJ1-2, with 7 bases matching TRBD1. This CDR3 has 13 amino acids. With 6 bases clipped from V and 6 bases from J, the junction kept 7 bases outside the gene matches.

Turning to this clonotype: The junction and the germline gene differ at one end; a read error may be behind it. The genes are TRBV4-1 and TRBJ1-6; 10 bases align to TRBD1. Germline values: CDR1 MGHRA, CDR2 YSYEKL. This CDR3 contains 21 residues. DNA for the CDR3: TGCGCCAGCAACCAAGTTTGGGTCCCGGGACAGGGGATCCGTGGTCGTTCACCCCTCCACTTT. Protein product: CASNQVWVPGQGIRGRSPLHF.

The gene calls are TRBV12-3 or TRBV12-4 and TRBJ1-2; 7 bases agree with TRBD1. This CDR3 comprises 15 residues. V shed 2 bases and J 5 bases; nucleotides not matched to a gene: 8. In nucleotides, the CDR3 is TGTGCCAGCAGTTTACTTACAGGGGTCGCATATGGCTACACCTTC. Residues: CASSLLTGVAYGYTF.

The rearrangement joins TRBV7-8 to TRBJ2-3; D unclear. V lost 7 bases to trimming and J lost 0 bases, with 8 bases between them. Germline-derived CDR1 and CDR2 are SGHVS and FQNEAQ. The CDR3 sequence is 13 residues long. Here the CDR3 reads CASTLPSTDTQYF. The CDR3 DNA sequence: TGTGCCAGCACCCTGCCTAGCACAGATACGCAGTATTTT.

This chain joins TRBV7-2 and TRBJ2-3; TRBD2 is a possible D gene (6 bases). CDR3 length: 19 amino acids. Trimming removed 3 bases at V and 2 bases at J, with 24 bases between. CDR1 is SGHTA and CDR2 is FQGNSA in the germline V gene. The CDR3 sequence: CASSLTLGSEDYITDTQYF. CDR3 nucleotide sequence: TGTGCCAGCAGCTTGACCCTCGGCAGCGAGGACTACATCACAGATACGCAGTATTTT.

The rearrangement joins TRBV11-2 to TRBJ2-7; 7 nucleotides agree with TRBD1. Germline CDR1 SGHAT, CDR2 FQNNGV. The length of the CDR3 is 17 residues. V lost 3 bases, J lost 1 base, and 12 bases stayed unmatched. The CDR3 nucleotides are TGTGCCAGCAGCTTTCCTCAACCGGGACAGAGATCCTACGAGCAGTACTTC. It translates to CASSFPQPGQRSYEQYF.

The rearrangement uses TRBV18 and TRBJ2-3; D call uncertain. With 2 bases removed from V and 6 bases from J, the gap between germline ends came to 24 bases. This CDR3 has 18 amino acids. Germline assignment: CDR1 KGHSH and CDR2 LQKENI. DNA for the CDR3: TGTGCCAGCTCACCATTAGGAACGGCCTATCCTTCCCCGGATACGCAGTATTTT. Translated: CASSPLGTAYPSPDTQYF.